These T cell receptor beta chains were read from a single sample in a study of control samples from healthy donors and cancer patients. Measured with immunoSEQ multiplex PCR; TCRdb has only the in-frame clones, and not every one. The sample lists tens of thousands of clones, 85% to 90% occurring once. The sample taken for sequencing was blood. The receptors derive from a woman aged 55-70 years in good health. CDR3s include the opening cysteine and the closing phenylalanine or tryptophan. D genes are given only for firm matches. The listing skips clone size in some rows; elsewhere it reads once, few, many or a size class.

V: TRBV11-3; size: .; D: TRBD1; J: TRBJ2-2; DNA: TGTGCCAGCAGCCCGGGGACAGGGCGAAACACCGGGGAGCTGTTTTTT; CDR3: CASSPGTGRNTGELFF
V: TRBV10-3; size: .; D: .; J: TRBJ1-1; DNA: TGTGCCATCGGTGTCAGGGTGGCAACTGAAGCTTTCTTT; CDR3: CAIGVRVATEAFF
V: TRBV19; size: .; D: .; J: TRBJ2-1; DNA: TGTGCCAGTAGCGGAAGGGGGAAGGGGTCGCGGGGTGAGCAGTTCTTC; CDR3: CASSGRGKGSRGEQFF
V: TRBV11-3; size: .; D: .; J: TRBJ1-4; DNA: TGTGCCAGCAGCTCGACAGATGAAAAACTGTTTTTT; CDR3: CASSSTDEKLFF
V: TRBV24-1; size: once; D: TRBD1; J: TRBJ1-5; DNA: TGTGCCACCAGTGATAGACAGGGGAGCCAGCCCCAGCATTTT; CDR3: CATSDRQGSQPQHF
V: TRBV13; size: .; D: TRBD1; J: TRBJ1-5; DNA: TGTGCCAGCAGTCCCAGGGGGGGACCCCAGCATTTT; CDR3: CASSPRGGPQHF
V: TRBV15; size: .; D: .; J: TRBJ2-7; DNA: TGTGCCACCAGCAGAGACAGGGGCTCCTACGAGCAGTACTTC; CDR3: CATSRDRGSYEQYF
V: TRBV3-1/TRBV3-2; size: .; D: .; J: TRBJ1-1; DNA: TGTGCCAGCAGCCATTGGGGGGGACTCGGTACTGAAGCTTTCTTT; CDR3: CASSHWGGLGTEAFF
V: TRBV6-5; size: .; D: .; J: TRBJ2-1; DNA: TGTGCCAGCACAACCGGAGGTAATAACAATGAGCAGTTCTTC; CDR3: CASTTGGNNNEQFF
V: TRBV11-2; size: once; D: TRBD2; J: TRBJ2-5; DNA: TGTGCCAGCAGCTTCCAACGGGGGGGTGAGACCCAGTACTTC; CDR3: CASSFQRGGETQYF
V: TRBV5-6; size: .; D: TRBD1; J: TRBJ1-4; DNA: TGTGCCAGCAGCGCACAGGGGGCAGGGCACGAAAAACTGTTTTTT; CDR3: CASSAQGAGHEKLFF
V: TRBV7-8; size: .; D: TRBD2; J: TRBJ2-1; DNA: TGTGCCAGCAGCTTAGCGCAAAGCGGGGGAAATGAGCAGTTCTTC; CDR3: CASSLAQSGGNEQFF
V: TRBV5-1; size: .; D: .; J: TRBJ1-1; DNA: TGCGCCAGCAGCTTGAGGGGGAGCGCTGAAGCTTTCTTT; CDR3: CASSLRGSAEAFF
V: TRBV5-1; size: .; D: .; J: TRBJ2-5; DNA: TGCGCCAGCAGCCCGGGCATGGTTTCCGAGACCCAGTACTTC; CDR3: CASSPGMVSETQYF
V: TRBV11-3; size: .; D: TRBD1; J: TRBJ2-1; DNA: TGTGCCAGCAGCCAGGTTTGGGGCAGGGGGCGGAATGAGCAGTTCTTC; CDR3: CASSQVWGRGRNEQFF
V: TRBV6-6; size: .; D: .; J: TRBJ2-5; DNA: TGTGCCAGCAGTGCCGCCAAAGGCGAGACCCAGTACTTC; CDR3: CASSAAKGETQYF
V: TRBV4-2; size: .; D: TRBD2; J: TRBJ2-7; DNA: TGTGCCAGCAGCCCGCCGGGGGGGTCCCTCCTAGCGGGAACGACTTACCACTACGAGCAGTACTTC; CDR3: CASSPPGGSLLAGTTYHYEQYF
V: TRBV18; size: .; D: .; J: TRBJ1-3; DNA: TGTGCCAGCTCACCCGGTCTGATCCGCTCTGGAAACACCATATATTTT; CDR3: CASSPGLIRSGNTIYF
V: TRBV28; size: .; D: .; J: TRBJ2-1; DNA: TGTGCCAGCAGGCCTACCTTCCGGAATGAGCAGTTCTTC; CDR3: CASRPTFRNEQFF
V: TRBV28; size: .; D: .; J: TRBJ1-4; DNA: TGTGCCAGCAGTCCCCTAGCGTACGCAACTAATGAAAAACTGTTTTTT; CDR3: CASSPLAYATNEKLFF
V: TRBV5-1; size: .; D: TRBD1; J: TRBJ1-1; DNA: TGCGCCAGCAGCCCCGACAGGGGGAACACTGAAGCTTTCTTT; CDR3: CASSPDRGNTEAFF
V: TRBV5-5; size: .; D: .; J: TRBJ1-1; DNA: TGTGCCAGCAGCCATCCCCTATTTACTCAGAACACTGAAGCTTTCTTT; CDR3: CASSHPLFTQNTEAFF
V: TRBV6-6; size: once; D: .; J: TRBJ2-7; DNA: TGTGCCAGCAGTTACGCCAGGGAGAGTGTCGAGCAGTACTTC; CDR3: CASSYARESVEQYF
V: TRBV30; size: .; D: .; J: TRBJ2-3; DNA: TGTGCCTGGAGTTCGGGACTCTCCACAGATACGCAGTATTTT; CDR3: CAWSSGLSTDTQYF
V: TRBV30; size: .; D: .; J: TRBJ1-2; DNA: TGTGCCTGGAGCAGGGACGAAGGGGATGGCTACACCTTC; CDR3: CAWSRDEGDGYTF
V: TRBV28; size: .; D: TRBD1; J: TRBJ2-2; DNA: TGTGCCAGCAGTTTAGGGGGGACAGGGGGCGCGATCGGGGAGCTGTTTTTT; CDR3: CASSLGGTGGAIGELFF
V: TRBV27; size: .; D: .; J: TRBJ1-5; DNA: TGTGCCAGCAGTAAAAGTGGACACCCTGCGCAGCCCCAGCATTTT; CDR3: CASSKSGHPAQPQHF
V: TRBV5-1; size: .; D: .; J: TRBJ2-1; DNA: TGCGCCAGCAGCCCCTTCACGGAAAGTCGTGAGCAGTTCTTC; CDR3: CASSPFTESREQFF
V: TRBV7-2; size: .; D: TRBD2; J: TRBJ2-1; DNA: TGTGCCAGCAGCTTAGCCCCTCTGCCGACTAGCGGCCCCCGTGAGCAGTTCTTC; CDR3: CASSLAPLPTSGPREQFF
V: TRBV5-6; size: .; D: .; J: TRBJ2-1; DNA: TGTGCCAGCAGCCGAACCATGGACGGGCGGCTCGAGCAGTTCTTC; CDR3: CASSRTMDGRLEQFF
V: TRBV5-1; size: .; D: .; J: TRBJ2-2; DNA: TGCGCCAGCAGCTTTTTGACTACCGGACAGACCACCGGGGAGCTGTTTTTT; CDR3: CASSFLTTGQTTGELFF
V: TRBV30; size: .; D: .; J: TRBJ2-5; DNA: TGTGCCTGGAACTACGAGCAGCGCACGGAGACCCAGTACTTC; CDR3: CAWNYEQRTETQYF
V: TRBV20-1; size: .; D: .; J: TRBJ1-2; DNA: TGCAGTGCTCCCCGCGAGGCGGGCTACACCTTC; CDR3: CSAPREAGYTF
V: TRBV4-2; size: once; D: .; J: TRBJ2-5; DNA: TGTGCCAGCAGCCAAGGAATTAGCAGGGAGACCCAGTACTTC; CDR3: CASSQGISRETQYF
V: TRBV6-5; size: .; D: TRBD1; J: TRBJ2-1; DNA: TGTGCCAGCAGTTCCCAGGGGGCCTACAATGAGCAGTTCTTC; CDR3: CASSSQGAYNEQFF
V: TRBV13; size: .; D: .; J: TRBJ1-6; DNA: TGTGCCAGCAGCTTCCGTGGAGGGCGCGGTTCACCCCTCCACTTT; CDR3: CASSFRGGRGSPLHF
V: TRBV5-4; size: .; D: .; J: TRBJ2-3; DNA: TGTGCCAGCAGCCCCACACCGGGGGCCCTACAGACGGATACGCAGTATTTT; CDR3: CASSPTPGALQTDTQYF
V: TRBV15; size: .; D: .; J: TRBJ2-5; DNA: TGTGCCACCAGCATGCCGGGAGCTTTGCAAGAGACCCAGTACTTC; CDR3: CATSMPGALQETQYF
V: TRBV7-9; size: .; D: .; J: TRBJ2-5; DNA: TGTGCCAGCAGCCTCTCCGGGGGGCAGTGGGAGACCCAGTACTTC; CDR3: CASSLSGGQWETQYF
V: TRBV11-2; size: .; D: TRBD2; J: TRBJ2-1; DNA: TGTGCCAGCAGCCTAGCCCTAGCGGGAGGCAATGAGCAGTTCTTC; CDR3: CASSLALAGGNEQFF
V: TRBV7-8; size: .; D: .; J: TRBJ1-3; DNA: TGTGCCACTGCCCCCCTCTCTGGAAACACCATATATTTT; CDR3: CATAPLSGNTIYF
V: TRBV10-3; size: .; D: TRBD2; J: TRBJ2-3; DNA: TGTGCCATCAGTGAGTCGGGACTAGCGGGGCCGGCCGGAGATACGCAGTATTTT; CDR3: CAISESGLAGPAGDTQYF
V: TRBV28; size: .; D: .; J: TRBJ2-3; DNA: TGTGCCAGCAGTCTACAGCAGGATACGCAGTATTTT; CDR3: CASSLQQDTQYF
V: TRBV11-3; size: .; D: .; J: TRBJ1-1; DNA: TGTGCCAGCAGCTTAGCTTTGGACACTGAAGCTTTCTTT; CDR3: CASSLALDTEAFF
V: TRBV29-1; size: .; D: .; J: TRBJ1-2; DNA: TGCAGCGTTGACGATACGACAGGTTTGGACTATGGCTACACCTTC; CDR3: CSVDDTTGLDYGYTF
V: TRBV10-3; size: .; D: TRBD1; J: TRBJ1-2; DNA: TGTGCCATCAGTCGACAGGGGGACTATGGCTACACCTTC; CDR3: CAISRQGDYGYTF
V: TRBV28; size: .; D: TRBD1; J: TRBJ1-4; DNA: TGTGCCAGCAGTTTAATGGACAGGGGGCGGGGTGGTGAAAAACTGTTTTTT; CDR3: CASSLMDRGRGGEKLFF
V: TRBV18; size: once; D: .; J: TRBJ1-1; DNA: TGTGCCAGCTCACCATACGACGGCTACACTGAAGCTTTCTTT; CDR3: CASSPYDGYTEAFF
V: TRBV24-1; size: few; D: .; J: TRBJ1-5; DNA: TGTGCCACCAGTGATTTTTCAGGGAATCAGCCCCAGCATTTT; CDR3: CATSDFSGNQPQHF
V: TRBV19; size: .; D: .; J: TRBJ1-1; DNA: TGTGCCAGTAGTATTCCAGGGTGGACTGAAGCTTTCTTT; CDR3: CASSIPGWTEAFF
V: TRBV18; size: .; D: .; J: TRBJ2-3; DNA: TGTGCCAGCTCACTAAGAACCGGGGGATCTAGCACAGATACGCAGTATTTT; CDR3: CASSLRTGGSSTDTQYF
V: TRBV7-2; size: .; D: TRBD1; J: TRBJ2-1; DNA: TGTGCCAGCAGCCTCGACAGGGGAATCTACAATGAGCAGTTCTTC; CDR3: CASSLDRGIYNEQFF
V: TRBV28; size: once; D: TRBD1; J: TRBJ1-4; DNA: TGTGCCAGCAGTCCGCCACAGGGGGGCTATAAGGAACTGTTTTTT; CDR3: CASSPPQGGYKELFF
V: TRBV7-9; size: .; D: .; J: TRBJ1-1; DNA: TGTGCCAGCAGCTTCGGGGCTGAGACTGAAGCTTTCTTT; CDR3: CASSFGAETEAFF
V: TRBV4-3; size: .; D: .; J: TRBJ1-1; DNA: TGCGCCAGCAGCCAAGTCGGTGGGCGGTCTGAAGCTTTCTTT; CDR3: CASSQVGGRSEAFF
V: TRBV5-1; size: .; D: TRBD1; J: TRBJ1-2; DNA: TGCGCCAGCAGCCCCCAGACAGGGGCGGGTGGCTACACCTTC; CDR3: CASSPQTGAGGYTF